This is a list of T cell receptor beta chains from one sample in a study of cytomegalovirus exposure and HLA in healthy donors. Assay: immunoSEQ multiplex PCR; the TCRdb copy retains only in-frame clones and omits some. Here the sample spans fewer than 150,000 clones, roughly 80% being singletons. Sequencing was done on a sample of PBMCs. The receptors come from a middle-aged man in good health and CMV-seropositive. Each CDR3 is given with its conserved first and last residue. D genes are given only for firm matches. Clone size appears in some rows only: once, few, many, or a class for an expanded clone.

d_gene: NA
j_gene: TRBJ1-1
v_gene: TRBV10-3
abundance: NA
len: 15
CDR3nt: TGTGCCATCACCCTGAATCTATCCCCGAACACTGAAGCTTTCTTT
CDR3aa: CAITLNLSPNTEAFF

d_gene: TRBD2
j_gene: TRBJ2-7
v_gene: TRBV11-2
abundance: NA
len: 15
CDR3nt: TGTGCCAGCAGCTTAGTGCGTCTAGCGGGTCACGAGCAGTACTTC
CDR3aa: CASSLVRLAGHEQYF

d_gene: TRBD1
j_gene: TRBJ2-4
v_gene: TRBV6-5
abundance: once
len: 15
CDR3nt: TGTGCCAGCAGTCCGCTGACAGGGGGCGGAGACATTCAGTACTTC
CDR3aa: CASSPLTGGGDIQYF

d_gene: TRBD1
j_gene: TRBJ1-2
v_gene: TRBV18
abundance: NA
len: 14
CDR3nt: TGTGCCAACTCACCACCTCTAGGGGGCTCTGGCTACACCTTC
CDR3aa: CANSPPLGGSGYTF

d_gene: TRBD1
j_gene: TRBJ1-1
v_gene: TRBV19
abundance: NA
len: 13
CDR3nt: TGTGCCAGTGGACAGGGGATGAACACTGAAGCTTTCTTT
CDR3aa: CASGQGMNTEAFF

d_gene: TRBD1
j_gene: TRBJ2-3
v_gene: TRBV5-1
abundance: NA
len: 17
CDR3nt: TGCGCCAGCAGCTTCTTCAGCCGACAGGGTAGGGCAGATACGCAGTATTTT
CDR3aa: CASSFFSRQGRADTQYF

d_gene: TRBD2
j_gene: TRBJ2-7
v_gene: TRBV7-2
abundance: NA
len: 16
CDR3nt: TGTGCCAGCAGCTTAGAGACTAGCTATCGAGGGAACGAGCAGTACTTC
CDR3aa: CASSLETSYRGNEQYF

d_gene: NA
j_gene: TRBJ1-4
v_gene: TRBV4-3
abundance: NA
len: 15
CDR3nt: TGCGCCAGCAGTGTTGACAGTCTTTTTAATGAAAAACTGTTTTTT
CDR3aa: CASSVDSLFNEKLFF

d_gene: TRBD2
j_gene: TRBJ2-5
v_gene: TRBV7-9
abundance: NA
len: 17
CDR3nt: TGTGCCAGCAGCCTACGGACTAGCGGGGGAGTACAAGAGACCCGGTACTTC
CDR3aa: CASSLRTSGGVQETRYF

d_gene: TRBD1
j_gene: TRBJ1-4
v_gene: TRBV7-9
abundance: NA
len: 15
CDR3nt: TGTGCCAGCAGCCAGGACAGGGGAACAAATGAAAAACTGTTTTTT
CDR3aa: CASSQDRGTNEKLFF

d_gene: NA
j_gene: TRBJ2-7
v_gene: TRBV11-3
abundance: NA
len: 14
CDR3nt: TGTGCCAGCAGCTGGGTCACAGGGTTGAGTGAGCAGTACTTC
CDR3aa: CASSWVTGLSEQYF

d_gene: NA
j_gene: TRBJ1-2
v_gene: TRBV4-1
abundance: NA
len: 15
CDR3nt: TGCGCCAGCAGCCAAGACCCACAGGGAAACTATGGCTACACCTTC
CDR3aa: CASSQDPQGNYGYTF

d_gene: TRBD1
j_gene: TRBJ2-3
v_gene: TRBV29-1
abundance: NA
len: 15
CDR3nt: TGCAGCGTAGATAGGGACAGGTGGGACACAGATACGCAGTATTTT
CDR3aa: CSVDRDRWDTDTQYF

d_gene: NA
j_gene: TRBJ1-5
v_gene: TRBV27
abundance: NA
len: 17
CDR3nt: TGTGCCAGCAGTCCTCCTGGGACTTCCAACAGCAATCAGCCCCAGCATTTT
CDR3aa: CASSPPGTSNSNQPQHF

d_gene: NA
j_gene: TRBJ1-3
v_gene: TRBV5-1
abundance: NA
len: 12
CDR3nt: TGCGCCAGCAGCGCGGCTGGAAACACCATATATTTT
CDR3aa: CASSAAGNTIYF

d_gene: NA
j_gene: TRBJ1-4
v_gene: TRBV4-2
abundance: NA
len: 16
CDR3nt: TGTGCCAGCAGCCAGCGCCCCAGGAATCCTTCTGAAAAACTGTTTTTT
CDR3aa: CASSQRPRNPSEKLFF